This T cell receptor beta chain was recorded in a study of cytomegalovirus exposure and HLA in healthy donors. Germline CDR1 reads MNHEY; CDR2 reads SVGAGI. V was clipped by 5 bases and J by 7 bases, with 18 bases between them. The CDR3 consists of 15 residues. The PCR made use of 60 Vbeta and 13 Jbeta primers. The table came from immunoSEQ multiplex PCR; TCRdb's copy has only in-frame clones and leaves some out. The sample table sets out 150,000 or so clones. Details on this clone: Its antigen is undetermined.

Overall study findings and caveats: In an earlier analysis, in 540 or so donors, most V segments appeared productive either ~87% or ~30% of the time. Among TCR sequences, most were rare, though some public TCRs appeared in many donors. Equally common other TCR beta chains were less clonally expanded than HLA-associated ones, a later analysis found. Reportedly, HLA-A and HLA-B alleles of most subjects were accurately predicted from TCR beta.

Specimen: PBMCs. V usage is TRBV6-5 and J usage is TRBJ2-1, with a weak D call TRBD2 (6 bases). This sequence originates from a woman in her sixties in good health and CMV-seronegative. The CDR3 sequence is CASSPLGTGGNEQFF. The CDR3 coding sequence is TGTGCCAGCAGTCCCCTGGGGACTGGGGGGAATGAGCAGTTCTTC.